Listed here are 14 T cell receptor beta chains from one sample, sequenced in a study of T cells in women clearing cervical HPV infection (dated by TCRdb to 2017 to 2018). Library generation was performed with the immunoSEQ multiplex PCR assay. Drawn from immuneACCESS, this table holds only the in-frame rearrangements with V and J called that TCRdb kept. Clones are partly lost; checked studies trace under half to an unresolved V gene and leave the rest unexplained. The record for this sample contains fewer than 35,000 clones. Of the sample, 7.5% to 10% falls within the top ten clones. What was sequenced was blood buffy coat. All receptors derive from a woman between 18 and 69 years old with a cervical HPV16 infection that either progressed to CIN3+ or cleared (not recorded which).

For this clone: The CDR3 extends 3 residues past the end of the read, so its final part is completed from the germline J gene. The chain employs TRBV19 and TRBJ2-3; D is unresolved. The V end lost 5 bases, the J end lost 0 bases, and 6 bases lay between the germline ends. This CDR3 has 13 residues. Germline V gene sequence: CDR1 LNHDA, CDR2 SQIVND (reference sequence). Incomplete CDR3 DNA: TGTGCCAGTAGTGTTCAGAGCACAGATACG. Residues: CASSVQSTDT. The whole CDR3 is CASSVQSTDTQYF.

On this clone itself: The observed sequence ends 3 residues before the CDR3 terminus, with the missing tail filled in from the germline J gene. This sequence joins TRBV12-3 or TRBV12-4 and TRBJ2-7; 7 bases fit TRBD1. This CDR3 spans 14 amino acids. V lost 7 bases, J lost 3 bases, and 9 bases stayed unmatched. The CDR3 sequence is CASNQGDTSYEQYF. Partial CDR3 DNA: TGTGCCAGCAACCAGGGGGACACGAGCTACGAG.

About this clone: The read comes to an end 3 residues before the CDR3 does, leaving the germline J gene to fill in the end. The J gene is TRBJ2-7, the V gene TRBV11-2; D gene ambiguous. The V end lost 4 bases, the J end lost 3 bases, and 13 bases lay between the germline ends. CDR1 is SGHAT and CDR2 is FQNNGV in the germline V gene. The CDR3 loop spans 14 amino acids. The CDR3 is CASSSTADYYEQYF. The DNA read from the CDR3 is TGTGCCAGCAGCTCCACCGCGGATTACTACGAG.

The CDR3 bases that were read are TGCAGTGCTAGAGATCAGTTTCGGGATGGC. Its translation: CSARDQFRDG. The full CDR3 protein is CSARDQFRDGYTF. This chain links TRBV20-1 with TRBJ1-2; no clear D gene. Read sequence stops 3 residues before the CDR3 end, and the germline J gene provides the missing end. The V end lost 0 bases, the J end lost 6 bases, and 11 bases lay between the germline ends. The CDR3 length is 13 residues. Germline V gene sequence: CDR1 DFQATT, CDR2 SNEGSKA (reference sequence).

As regards this clone: From the germline J gene comes the end of the CDR3, since the read stops 3 residues before it. The genes are TRBV7-3 and TRBJ2-3, with TRBD1 matching over 12 bases. This CDR3 has 18 amino acids. The germline gives CDR1 SGHTA, CDR2 FQGTGA. With V trimmed by 0 bases and J by 4 bases, 8 bases remained unmatched. The CDR3 here is CASSLTTRDRGPPDTQYF. CDR3 bases read: TGTGCCAGCAGCTTAACTACCCGGGACAGGGGGCCTCCAGATACG.

A remark on this clone: The read finishes 3 residues shy of the CDR3 end, and the germline J gene is used to complete it. The chain joins TRBV20-1 to TRBJ2-7; 8 bases are a match to TRBD2. Germline CDR1 reads DFQATT; CDR2 reads SNEGSKA (reference sequence). V trimming: 6 bases; J trimming: 0 bases; junction bases outside the gene matches: 10. This CDR3 contains 15 residues. The covered CDR3 bases are TGCAGTGCAGCAGACATAGCGGGAAGCTCCTACGAG. Its protein product is CSAADIAGSSYE. The whole CDR3 sequence is CSAADIAGSSYEQYF.

As concerns this clone: The read comes to an end 3 residues before the CDR3 does, leaving the germline J gene to fill in the end. This chain uses TRBV19 with TRBJ2-3; D not certain. CDR1 is LNHDA and CDR2 is SQIVND in the germline V gene (reference sequence). The CDR3 totals 13 residues. CDR3 in amino acids: CASNRQVNQPQYF. The sequenced CDR3 bases are TGTGCCAGTAATAGGCAGGTAAATCAGCCG.

CDR3 sequence: CAISEPTGIEGYTF. The DNA read from the CDR3 is TGTGCCATCAGTGAACCGACAGGGATTGAGGGC. V is TRBV10-3 and J is TRBJ1-2, with 7 bases aligning to TRBD1. The missing CDR3 end, 3 residues past where the read stops, is filled in from the germline J gene. The germline CDR1 and CDR2 sequences are ENHRY and SYGVKD. The length of the CDR3 is 14 residues.

For this clone: Sequencing ends 3 residues short of the CDR3 end; the germline J gene provides the rest. V usage is TRBV7-8 and J usage is TRBJ2-2; 8 bases align to TRBD2. The CDR3 contains 16 residues. The ends lost 1 base at V and 4 bases at J; junction bases unmatched: 5. The V gene's germline CDR1 is SGHVS and CDR2 FQNEAQ. CDR3 amino acids: CASSLDPSGFTGELFF. The sequenced CDR3 bases are TGTGCCAGCAGCTTAGATCCTAGCGGGTTCACCGGGGAG.

The chain's CDR3 is CAWTQYRGQGQYF. CDR3 bases read: TGTGCCTGGACACAATACAGGGGGCAGGGT. The chain links TRBV30 to TRBJ2-4; 9 bases match TRBD1. The DNA ends 3 residues before the CDR3 does, and the rest of the CDR3 is filled in from the germline J gene. The CDR3 has 13 amino acids. In germline, CDR1 is GTSNPN, CDR2 SVGIG (reference sequence).

Notes on this clone: Coverage ceases 3 residues before the CDR3 finishes, and the germline J gene fills in the end. The sample carries other DNA sequences with the same CDR3. The rearrangement joins TRBV14 to TRBJ2-3; TRBD2 agrees at 8 bases. V was clipped by 4 bases and J by 2 bases; unmatched bases: 5. Germline loops: CDR1 SGHDN, CDR2 FVKESK. CDR3 length: 15 residues. Incomplete CDR3 DNA: TGTGCCAGCAGCCGCGGGGGGCGGTTCACAGATACG. It is translated as CASSRGGRFTDT. The full-length CDR3 reads as CASSRGGRFTDTQYF.

Worth noting for this clone: The CDR3 end lies 3 residues beyond the end of the read and is filled in from the germline J gene. V and J are TRBV7-9 and TRBJ2-3; 9 positions agree with TRBD2. Germline lookup yields CDR1 SEHNR and CDR2 FQNEAQ (reference sequence). The CDR3 consists of 15 residues. J was trimmed by 2 bases and V by 5 bases; bases with no gene match: 5. The DNA read from the CDR3 is TGTGCCAGCAGCAAAAGCGGGAGGCCCACAGATACG. Protein product: CASSKSGRPTDT. In full, the CDR3 is CASSKSGRPTDTQYF.

Concerning this clone: The read is 3 residues too short to cover the CDR3 end, so that end is filled in from the germline J gene. The chain is built from TRBV5-6 and TRBJ1-5; D might be TRBD1 (6 bases). Germline CDR1 reads SGHDT; CDR2 reads YYEEEE. Between the trimmed V and J ends, which lost 4 bases and 4 bases, there was a span of 9 bases. The CDR3 runs 13 residues. The chain's CDR3 is CASSLTGNQPQHF. CDR3 bases read: TGTGCCAGCAGCCTCACAGGGAATCAGCCC.

To note about this clone: The CDR3 extends 3 residues past the end of the read, so its final part is completed from the germline J gene. The J gene is TRBJ1-1, the V gene TRBV19; D may be TRBD1 (6 bases). Germline assignment: CDR1 LNHDA and CDR2 SQIVND (reference sequence). This CDR3 spans 17 amino acids. V was pared by 2 bases and J by 4 bases, with 20 bases between. Partial CDR3 DNA: TGTGCCAGTAGTATACCCCAGGGGAAGGGGGATGGCACTGAA. Translated, it gives CASSIPQGKGDGTE. The entire CDR3 sequence reads CASSIPQGKGDGTEAFF.